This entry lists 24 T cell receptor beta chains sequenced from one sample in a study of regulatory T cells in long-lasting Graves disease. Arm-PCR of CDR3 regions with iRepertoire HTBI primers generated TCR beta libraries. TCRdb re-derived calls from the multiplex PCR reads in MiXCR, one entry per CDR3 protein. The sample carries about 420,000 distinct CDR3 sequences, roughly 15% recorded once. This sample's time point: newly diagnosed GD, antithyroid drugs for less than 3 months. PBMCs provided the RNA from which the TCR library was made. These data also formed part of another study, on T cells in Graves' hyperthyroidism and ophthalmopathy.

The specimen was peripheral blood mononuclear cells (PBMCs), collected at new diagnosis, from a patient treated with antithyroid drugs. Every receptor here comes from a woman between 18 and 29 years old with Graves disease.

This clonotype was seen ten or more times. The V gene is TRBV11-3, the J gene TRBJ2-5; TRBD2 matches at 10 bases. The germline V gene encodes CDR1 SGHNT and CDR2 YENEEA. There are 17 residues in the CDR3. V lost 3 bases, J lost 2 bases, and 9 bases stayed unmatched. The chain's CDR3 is CASSFPSTSGPQETQYF. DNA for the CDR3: TGTGCCAGCAGCTTTCCCTCGACTAGCGGGCCGCAAGAGACCCAGTACTTC.

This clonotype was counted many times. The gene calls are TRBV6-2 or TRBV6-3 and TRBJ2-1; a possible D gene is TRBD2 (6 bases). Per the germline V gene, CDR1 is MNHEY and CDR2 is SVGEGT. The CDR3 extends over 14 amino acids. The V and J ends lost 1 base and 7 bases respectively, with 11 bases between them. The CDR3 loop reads CASSYFGSGNEQFF. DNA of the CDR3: TGTGCCAGCAGTTACTTTGGGAGCGGGAATGAGCAGTTCTTC.

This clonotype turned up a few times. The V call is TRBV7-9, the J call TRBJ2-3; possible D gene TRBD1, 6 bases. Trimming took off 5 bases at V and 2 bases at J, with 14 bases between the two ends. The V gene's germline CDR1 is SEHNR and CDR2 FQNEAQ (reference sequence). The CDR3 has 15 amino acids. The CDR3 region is CASSLVQGTTDTQYF. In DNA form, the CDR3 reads TGTGCCAGCAGCCTCGTTCAGGGGACCACAGATACGCAGTATTTT.

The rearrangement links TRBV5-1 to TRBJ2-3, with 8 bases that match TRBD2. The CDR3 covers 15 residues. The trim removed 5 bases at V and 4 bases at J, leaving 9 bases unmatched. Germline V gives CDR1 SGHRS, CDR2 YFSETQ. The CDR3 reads CASREVAGRADTQYF. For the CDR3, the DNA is TGCGCCAGCAGAGAGGTAGCGGGAAGGGCAGATACGCAGTATTTT.

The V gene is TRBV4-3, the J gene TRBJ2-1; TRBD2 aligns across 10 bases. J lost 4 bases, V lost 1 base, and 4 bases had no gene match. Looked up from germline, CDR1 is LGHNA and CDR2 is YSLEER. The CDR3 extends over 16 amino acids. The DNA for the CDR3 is TGCGCCAGCAGCCAAGCCGCTAGCGGGAGTTACAATGAGCAGTTCTTC. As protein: CASSQAASGSYNEQFF.

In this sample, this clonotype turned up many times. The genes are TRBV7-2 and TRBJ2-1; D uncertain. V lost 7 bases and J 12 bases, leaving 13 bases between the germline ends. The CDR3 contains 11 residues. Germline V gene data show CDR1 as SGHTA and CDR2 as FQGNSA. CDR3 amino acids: CASTLGQVQFF. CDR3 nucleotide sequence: TGTGCCAGCACTCTCGGCCAGGTGCAGTTCTTC.

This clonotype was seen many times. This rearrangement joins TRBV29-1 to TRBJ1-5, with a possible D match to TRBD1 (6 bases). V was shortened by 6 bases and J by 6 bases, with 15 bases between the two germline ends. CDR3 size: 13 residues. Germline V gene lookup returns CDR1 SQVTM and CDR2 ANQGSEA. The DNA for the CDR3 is TGCAGCGTCGCTACAGGGTTCGGTCAGCCCCAGCATTTT. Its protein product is CSVATGFGQPQHF.

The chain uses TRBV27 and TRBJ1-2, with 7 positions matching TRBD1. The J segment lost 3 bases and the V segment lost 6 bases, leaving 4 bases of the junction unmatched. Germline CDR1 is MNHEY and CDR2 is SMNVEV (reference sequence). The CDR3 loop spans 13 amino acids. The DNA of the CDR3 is TGTGCCAGCAGGGGGACAGAAGACTATGGCTACACCTTC. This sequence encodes CASRGTEDYGYTF.

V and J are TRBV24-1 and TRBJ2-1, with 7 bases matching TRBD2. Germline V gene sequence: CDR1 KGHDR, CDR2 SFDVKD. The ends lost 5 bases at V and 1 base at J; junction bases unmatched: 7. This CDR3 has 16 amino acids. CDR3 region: CATSGGGGRSYNEQFF. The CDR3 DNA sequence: TGTGCCACCAGTGGGGGGGGTGGCCGATCCTACAATGAGCAGTTCTTC.

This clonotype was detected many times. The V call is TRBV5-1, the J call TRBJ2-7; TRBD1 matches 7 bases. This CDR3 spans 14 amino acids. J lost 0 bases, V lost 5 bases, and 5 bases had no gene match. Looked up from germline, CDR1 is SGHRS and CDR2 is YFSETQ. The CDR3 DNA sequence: TGCGCCAGCAGTCGGGACAGCAACTCCTACGAGCAGTACTTC. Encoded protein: CASSRDSNSYEQYF. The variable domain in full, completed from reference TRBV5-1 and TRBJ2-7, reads KAGVTQTPRYLIKTRGQQVTLSCSPISGHRSVSWYQQTPGQGLQFLFEYFSETQRNKGNFPGRFSGRQFSNSRSEMNVSTLELGDSALYLCASSRDSNSYEQYFGPGTRLTVT.

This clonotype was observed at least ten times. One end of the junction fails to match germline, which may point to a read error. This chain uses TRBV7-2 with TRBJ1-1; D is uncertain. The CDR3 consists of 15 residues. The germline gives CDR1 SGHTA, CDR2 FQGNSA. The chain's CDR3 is CACSSRTGLNTEAFF. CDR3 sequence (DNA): TGTGCCTGCAGCTCCCGGACGGGCCTGAACACTGAAGCTTTCTTT.

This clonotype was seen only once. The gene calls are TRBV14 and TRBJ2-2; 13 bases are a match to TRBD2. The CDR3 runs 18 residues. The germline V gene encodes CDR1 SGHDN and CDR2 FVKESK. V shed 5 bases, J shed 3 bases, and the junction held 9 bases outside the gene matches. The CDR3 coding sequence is TGTGCCAGCAGCTACGGACTAGCGGGAGCGGGATACACCGGGGAGCTGTTTTTT. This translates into CASSYGLAGAGYTGELFF.

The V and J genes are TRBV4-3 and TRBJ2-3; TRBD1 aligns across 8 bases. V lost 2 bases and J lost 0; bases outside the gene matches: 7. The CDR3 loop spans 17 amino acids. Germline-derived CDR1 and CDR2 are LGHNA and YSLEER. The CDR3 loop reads CASSQFSSGGSTDTQYF. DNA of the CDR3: TGCGCCAGCAGCCAATTTTCCTCAGGGGGCAGCACAGATACGCAGTATTTT.

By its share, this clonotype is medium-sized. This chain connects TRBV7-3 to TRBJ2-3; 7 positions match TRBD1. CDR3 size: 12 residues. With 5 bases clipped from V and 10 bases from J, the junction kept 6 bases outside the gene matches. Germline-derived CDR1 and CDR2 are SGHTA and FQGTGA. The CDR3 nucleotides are TGTGCCAGCAGCAACAGACAGGGCCCGCAGTATTTT. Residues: CASSNRQGPQYF.

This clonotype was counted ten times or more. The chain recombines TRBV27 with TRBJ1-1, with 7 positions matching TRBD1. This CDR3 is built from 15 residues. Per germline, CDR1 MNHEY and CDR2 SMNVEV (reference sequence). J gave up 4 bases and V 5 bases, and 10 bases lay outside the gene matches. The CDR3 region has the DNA TGTGCCAGCAGTCAACCGGGACAGCTGCGCACTGAAGCTTTCTTT. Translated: CASSQPGQLRTEAFF.

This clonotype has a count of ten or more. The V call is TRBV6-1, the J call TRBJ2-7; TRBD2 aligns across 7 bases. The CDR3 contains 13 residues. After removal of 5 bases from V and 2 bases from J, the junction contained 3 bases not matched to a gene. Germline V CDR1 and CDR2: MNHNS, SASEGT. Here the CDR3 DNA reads TGTGCCAGCAGTCCGGGACTACCCTACGAGCAGTACTTC. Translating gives CASSPGLPYEQYF.

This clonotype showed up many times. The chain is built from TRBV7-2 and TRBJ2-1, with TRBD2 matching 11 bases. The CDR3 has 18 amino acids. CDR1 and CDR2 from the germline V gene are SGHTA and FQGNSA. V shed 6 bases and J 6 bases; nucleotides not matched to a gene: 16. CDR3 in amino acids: CASSPRGFRLAGGNEQFF. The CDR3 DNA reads TGTGCCAGCAGTCCTCGCGGGTTTCGGCTAGCGGGAGGCAATGAGCAGTTCTTC.

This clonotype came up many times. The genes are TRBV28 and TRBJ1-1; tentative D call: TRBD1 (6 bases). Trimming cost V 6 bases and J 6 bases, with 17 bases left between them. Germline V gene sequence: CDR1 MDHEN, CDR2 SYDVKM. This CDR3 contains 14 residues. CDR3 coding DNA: TGTGCCAGCAGCGAAGCAGGGGTTCCTCCTGAAGCTTTCTTT. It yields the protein CASSEAGVPPEAFF.

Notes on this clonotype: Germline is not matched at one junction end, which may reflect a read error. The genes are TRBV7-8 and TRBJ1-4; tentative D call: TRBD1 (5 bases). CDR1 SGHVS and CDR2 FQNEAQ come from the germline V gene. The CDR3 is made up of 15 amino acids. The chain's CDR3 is CASSSKDTPRGKPFF. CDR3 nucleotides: TGTGCCAGCAGCTCAAAGGACACTCCCAGAGGAAAACCGTTTTTT.

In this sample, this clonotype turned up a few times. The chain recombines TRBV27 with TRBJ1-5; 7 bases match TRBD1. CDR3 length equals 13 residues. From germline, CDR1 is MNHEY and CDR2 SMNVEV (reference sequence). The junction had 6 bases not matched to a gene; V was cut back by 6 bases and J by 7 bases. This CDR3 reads CASRTGVSQPQHF. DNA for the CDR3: TGTGCCAGCAGAACAGGGGTCAGCCAGCCCCAGCATTTT.

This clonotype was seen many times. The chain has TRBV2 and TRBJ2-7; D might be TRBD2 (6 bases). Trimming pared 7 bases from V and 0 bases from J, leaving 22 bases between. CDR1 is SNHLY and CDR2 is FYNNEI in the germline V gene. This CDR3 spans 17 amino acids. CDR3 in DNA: TGTGCCAGCAAGACCCTAGACTGGGGACTTAGCTCCTACGAGCAGTACTTC. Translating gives CASKTLDWGLSSYEQYF.

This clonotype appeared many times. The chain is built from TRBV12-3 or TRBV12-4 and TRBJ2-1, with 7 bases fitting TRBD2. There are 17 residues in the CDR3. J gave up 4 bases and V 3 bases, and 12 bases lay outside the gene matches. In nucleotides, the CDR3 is TGTGCCAGCAGTTTGCAGCTAGCGGAAGTAGGTTACAATGAGCAGTTCTTC. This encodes CASSLQLAEVGYNEQFF.

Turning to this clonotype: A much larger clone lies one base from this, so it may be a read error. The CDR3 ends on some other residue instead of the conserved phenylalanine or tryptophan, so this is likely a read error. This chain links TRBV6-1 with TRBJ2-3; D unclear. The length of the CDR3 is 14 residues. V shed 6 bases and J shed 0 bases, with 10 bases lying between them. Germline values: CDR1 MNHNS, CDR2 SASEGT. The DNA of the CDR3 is TGTGCCAGCAGGCCCGCCGGTAGCACAGATACGCAGTATCTT. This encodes CASRPAGSTDTQYL.

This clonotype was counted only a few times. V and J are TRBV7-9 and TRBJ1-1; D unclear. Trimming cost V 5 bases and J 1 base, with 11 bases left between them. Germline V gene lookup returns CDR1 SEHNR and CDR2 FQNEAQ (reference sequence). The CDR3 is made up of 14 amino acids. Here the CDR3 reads CASSPMDWNTEAFF. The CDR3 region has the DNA TGTGCCAGCAGCCCGATGGATTGGAACACTGAAGCTTTCTTT.